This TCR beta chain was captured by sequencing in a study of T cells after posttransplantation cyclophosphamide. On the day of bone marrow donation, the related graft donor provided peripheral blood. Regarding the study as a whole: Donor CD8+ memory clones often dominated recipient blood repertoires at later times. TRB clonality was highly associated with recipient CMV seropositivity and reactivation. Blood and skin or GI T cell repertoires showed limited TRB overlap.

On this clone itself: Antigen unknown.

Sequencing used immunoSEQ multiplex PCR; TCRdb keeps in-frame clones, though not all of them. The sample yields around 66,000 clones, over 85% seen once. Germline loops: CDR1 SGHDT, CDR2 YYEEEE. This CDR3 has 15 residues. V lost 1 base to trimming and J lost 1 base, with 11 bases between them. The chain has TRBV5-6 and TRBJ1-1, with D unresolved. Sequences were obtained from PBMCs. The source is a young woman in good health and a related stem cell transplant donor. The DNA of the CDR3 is TGTGCCAGCAGCTTGCGGACGCTCGGGAACACTGAAGCTTTCTTT. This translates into CASSLRTLGNTEAFF.